Following are 3 T cell receptor beta chains from one sample sequenced in a study of T cell responses to AZD1222 COVID-19 vaccine. The table came from immunoSEQ multiplex PCR; TCRdb's copy has only in-frame clones and leaves some out. The repertoire holds 180,000 or so clones, with about 92% as singletons. The source material was peripheral blood, sampled 28 days after the second AZD1222 dose. The source of these receptors is an adult who received the AZD1222 COVID-19 vaccine.

The chain has TRBV6-5 and TRBJ2-2; D gene ambiguous. CDR3 length: 13 amino acids. Germline V lookup: CDR1 MNHEY, CDR2 SVGAGI. Between the trimmed V and J ends, which lost 9 bases and 5 bases, there was a span of 13 bases. CDR3 sequence: CASTTRTTGELFF. The CDR3 DNA reads TGTGCCAGTACGACAAGGACGACCGGGGAGCTGTTTTTT.

V gene TRBV2 combines with J gene TRBJ1-5; no clear D. The CDR3 spans 16 residues. Trimming pared 1 base from V and 0 bases from J, leaving 10 bases between. The germline V gene encodes CDR1 SNHLY and CDR2 FYNNEI. The CDR3 sequence is CASSEVGGYSNQPQHF. DNA for the CDR3: TGTGCCAGCAGTGAAGTCGGCGGGTATAGCAATCAGCCCCAGCATTTT.

A remark on this clone: The junction departs from germline at one end; a sequencing error may be responsible. This CDR3 is CAGSYSIATGELFF. CDR3 bases: TGTGCCGGCAGTTACTCGATTGCCACCGGGGAGCTGTTTTTT. This sequence joins TRBV6-5 and TRBJ2-2; D gene uncertain. This CDR3 contains 14 residues. Germline loops: CDR1 MNHEY, CDR2 SVGAGI.